This section outlines one T cell receptor (beta chain) sequence together with its context. Its cognate antigen has yet to be identified. Per-base qualities were not stored, and no clone one base away is much larger. This specimen's time point label, per the study, means: baseline pretreatment blood. In the paper's terms, the treatment or condition label means: 15 Gy SBRT to primary tumor, nephrectomy 4 weeks later. To track tumor-enriched clonotypes, serial peripheral blood was sampled from radiation-treated patients at baseline and at 2 weeks and 4 weeks after SBRT. Every patient had renal cell carcinoma of clear cell pathology. The QIAamp DNA Blood Mini Kit (Qiagen) was used to prepare genomic DNA for TCR sequencing. The analyses included only samples that passed all quality control checks. TCR beta libraries were generated from genomic DNA with the immunoSEQ kit, following the manufacturer's recommendations. To prepare libraries, a first multiplex PCR with proprietary primers was run, followed by a second PCR that added unique barcodes, and a bead cleanup was done after each round. Each sample batch included a kit-provided positive control reaction and a negative control reaction. The final libraries underwent checking on an Agilent 4200 TapeStation D1000 ScreenTape, volumetric pooling, and quantification by qPCR. An Illumina NextSeq500 fitted with a MidOutput 150-cycle cartridge performed the sequencing, running 156 Read1 cycles and 15 Index1 cycles with the kit's custom primers. The pooled library was loaded at 1.0 pM with a roughly 20% PhiX control spike-in. As for how the authors treated the data: The vendor-processed data were analyzed in R, and a clonotype was defined as all T cells that share the same CDR3 nucleotide sequence. In the clone abundance analyses, frequencies in each sample were normalized to that sample's 10,000 most abundant clones. Before analysis, public T cell clones were removed, and these numbered fewer than five per sample on average. Tumor-enriched and baseline blood-enriched clonotypes were defined by at least a 32-fold difference in abundance between compartments. A beta-binomial differential abundance model was used to identify clonotypes that expanded or contracted between blood time points. The Baroni-Urbani and Buser coefficient was used to measure tumor-blood repertoire similarity, and groups were compared with two-tailed Wilcoxon tests in R. In its TCRdb copy, this immuneACCESS table keeps in-frame sequences only and misses some clones. Where compared with another copy, unresolved V genes explain less than half of these, and the others have no known cause. The D gene and trimming were derived from the DNA, and the V and J assignments and clone size from that table. The sample table holds approximately 150,000 clones, of which approximately 90% were seen once. 4.1% of the sample comes from the top ten.

According to the germline V gene, CDR1 reads SGHVS and CDR2 reads FQNEAQ. From the cysteine up to the phenylalanine, the CDR3 has a length of 15 residues. The sequence is cut down to CDR3 DNA, 45 bases in frame from base 1. Germline trimming amounts to 5 bases on V and 8 bases on J, with 12 as the count of junction bases outside the gene matches. The data originate from a study of radiation and T cells in renal cell carcinoma (dated by TCRdb to about 2020). For the study in its entirety: The samples were drawn from a clinical trial, where primary renal cell carcinomas were treated with 15 Gy of stereotactic body radiation therapy and then removed by nephrectomy 4 weeks afterward. In the 53 samples combined, some 4,000,000 unique CDR3 nucleotide sequences were found, encoding some 2,500,000 unique CDR3 amino acid sequences. In total, 50 to 60 samples underwent TCR beta sequencing: around 25 tumors plus 27 peripheral blood samples. Findings and caveats that apply to the study as a whole: Because the trial had a single-armed design, the trial could not examine how radiation dose or scheduling affected the TCR repertoire. Because pretreatment tumor biopsies were not available, the study could not determine whether clonotypes were already present within the tumor at baseline. Tracking of blood repertoire dynamics stopped at approximately four weeks after treatment, with no follow-up past that point. In blood, the top tumor clonotypes increased from baseline to 2 weeks after radiation and then shrank by 4 weeks, which suggests a temporary expansion of tumor-resident clones.

The origin of this receptor is a woman between 65 and 79 years old with renal cell carcinoma. The chain uses TRBV7-8 and TRBJ1-1, with 9 bases aligning to TRBD1. The sample was blood, taken from a patient whose treatment included radiotherapy and nephrectomy. The CDR3 is CASSPLDRGDLEAFF. The sequenced DNA: TGTGCCAGCAGCCCCTTGGACAGGGGTGACTTAGAAGCTTTCTTT.